The present T cell receptor (beta chain) was sequenced within a study of CD8+ T cells in alopecia areata. The CDR3 runs 15 residues. The V end lost 1 base, the J end lost 0 bases, and 9 bases lay between the germline ends. Per the germline V gene, CDR1 is SQVTM and CDR2 is ANQGSEA. Study outcomes and limitations: Higher clonality than in normal scalp was seen in lesional scalp, especially alopecia totalis/universalis.

This clone was seen only a few times. Antigen specificity is unknown. Extraction of RNA preceded its reverse transcription into cDNA, which served as the sequencing template. The method was immunoSEQ multiplex PCR; TCRdb's version includes in-frame clones alone and lacks a portion of them. Of 100,000 to 150,000 clones listed, about 50% are singletons. Those with alopecia areata gave lesional scalp punch biopsies and peripheral blood. Material for sequencing was NKG2D-low CD8+ T cells sorted from blood. The clonotype comes from a human donor with alopecia areata. V gene TRBV29-1 combines with J gene TRBJ2-2; D is uncertain. The chain's CDR3 is CSVEGQPPNTGELFF. The CDR3 region has the DNA TGCAGCGTTGAAGGTCAGCCCCCGAACACCGGGGAGCTGTTTTTT.